Given below is one TCR beta chain in context. Antigen unknown. The CDR3 sequence is 14 residues long. Between the trimmed V and J ends, which lost 4 bases and 0 bases, there was a span of 7 bases. Germline CDR1 LGHNT, CDR2 FRNRAP. This sample was included in a study of Ad26.COV2.S vaccination and SARS-CoV-2 variants. Study-wide results and caveats: Spike-specific responses of CD8+ and CD4+ T cells were reported to display substantial breadth after vaccination.

Only in-frame clones appear in the TCRdb table, and some are missing; sequencing was by immunoSEQ multiplex PCR. The sample lists 300,000 to 450,000 clones; approximately 90% were seen once. The origin of this receptor is a human donor who had recovered from COVID-19. Sequencing was performed on peripheral blood, taken after recovery from COVID-19. V and J are TRBV12-5 and TRBJ2-1, with D hard to call. In nucleotides, the CDR3 is TGTGCTAGTGGTTGGGGTAGCTCCTACAATGAGCAGTTCTTC. Amino acid sequence: CASGWGSSYNEQFF.